This record concerns one TCR beta chain sequence. Its matching antigen is unknown. Unique molecular identifiers were attached to individual cDNA molecules. Via MiXCR, TCRdb re-called the 5' RACE reads, giving one row per CDR3 protein. The sample has about 71,000 distinct CDR3 sequences; 9.5% to 15% are singletons. The source of the sample is a study of early T cells in non-severe SARS-CoV-2 infection. Study summary: The chains were unpaired, and the sequenced material was bulk RNA from unsorted whole blood.

Whole-study findings and limits: Matching with VDJdb favored anti-spike CD8 responses (missing private and CD4 specificities).

Here the sequenced sample was whole blood, taken at baseline. This receptor was taken from an adult who was a healthcare worker with PCR-confirmed SARS-CoV-2 infection or an uninfected control (not recorded which).

In DNA form, the CDR3 reads TGTGCCAGCAGCTTCTCAGGGATTGCCTACGAGCAGTACTTC. Its translation is CASSFSGIAYEQYF. The chain joins TRBV5-4 to TRBJ2-7, with a weak D call TRBD1 (5 bases). The germline gives CDR1 SGHNT, CDR2 YYREEE (reference sequence). This CDR3 has 14 residues. Trimming removed 2 bases at V and 2 bases at J, with 11 bases between.